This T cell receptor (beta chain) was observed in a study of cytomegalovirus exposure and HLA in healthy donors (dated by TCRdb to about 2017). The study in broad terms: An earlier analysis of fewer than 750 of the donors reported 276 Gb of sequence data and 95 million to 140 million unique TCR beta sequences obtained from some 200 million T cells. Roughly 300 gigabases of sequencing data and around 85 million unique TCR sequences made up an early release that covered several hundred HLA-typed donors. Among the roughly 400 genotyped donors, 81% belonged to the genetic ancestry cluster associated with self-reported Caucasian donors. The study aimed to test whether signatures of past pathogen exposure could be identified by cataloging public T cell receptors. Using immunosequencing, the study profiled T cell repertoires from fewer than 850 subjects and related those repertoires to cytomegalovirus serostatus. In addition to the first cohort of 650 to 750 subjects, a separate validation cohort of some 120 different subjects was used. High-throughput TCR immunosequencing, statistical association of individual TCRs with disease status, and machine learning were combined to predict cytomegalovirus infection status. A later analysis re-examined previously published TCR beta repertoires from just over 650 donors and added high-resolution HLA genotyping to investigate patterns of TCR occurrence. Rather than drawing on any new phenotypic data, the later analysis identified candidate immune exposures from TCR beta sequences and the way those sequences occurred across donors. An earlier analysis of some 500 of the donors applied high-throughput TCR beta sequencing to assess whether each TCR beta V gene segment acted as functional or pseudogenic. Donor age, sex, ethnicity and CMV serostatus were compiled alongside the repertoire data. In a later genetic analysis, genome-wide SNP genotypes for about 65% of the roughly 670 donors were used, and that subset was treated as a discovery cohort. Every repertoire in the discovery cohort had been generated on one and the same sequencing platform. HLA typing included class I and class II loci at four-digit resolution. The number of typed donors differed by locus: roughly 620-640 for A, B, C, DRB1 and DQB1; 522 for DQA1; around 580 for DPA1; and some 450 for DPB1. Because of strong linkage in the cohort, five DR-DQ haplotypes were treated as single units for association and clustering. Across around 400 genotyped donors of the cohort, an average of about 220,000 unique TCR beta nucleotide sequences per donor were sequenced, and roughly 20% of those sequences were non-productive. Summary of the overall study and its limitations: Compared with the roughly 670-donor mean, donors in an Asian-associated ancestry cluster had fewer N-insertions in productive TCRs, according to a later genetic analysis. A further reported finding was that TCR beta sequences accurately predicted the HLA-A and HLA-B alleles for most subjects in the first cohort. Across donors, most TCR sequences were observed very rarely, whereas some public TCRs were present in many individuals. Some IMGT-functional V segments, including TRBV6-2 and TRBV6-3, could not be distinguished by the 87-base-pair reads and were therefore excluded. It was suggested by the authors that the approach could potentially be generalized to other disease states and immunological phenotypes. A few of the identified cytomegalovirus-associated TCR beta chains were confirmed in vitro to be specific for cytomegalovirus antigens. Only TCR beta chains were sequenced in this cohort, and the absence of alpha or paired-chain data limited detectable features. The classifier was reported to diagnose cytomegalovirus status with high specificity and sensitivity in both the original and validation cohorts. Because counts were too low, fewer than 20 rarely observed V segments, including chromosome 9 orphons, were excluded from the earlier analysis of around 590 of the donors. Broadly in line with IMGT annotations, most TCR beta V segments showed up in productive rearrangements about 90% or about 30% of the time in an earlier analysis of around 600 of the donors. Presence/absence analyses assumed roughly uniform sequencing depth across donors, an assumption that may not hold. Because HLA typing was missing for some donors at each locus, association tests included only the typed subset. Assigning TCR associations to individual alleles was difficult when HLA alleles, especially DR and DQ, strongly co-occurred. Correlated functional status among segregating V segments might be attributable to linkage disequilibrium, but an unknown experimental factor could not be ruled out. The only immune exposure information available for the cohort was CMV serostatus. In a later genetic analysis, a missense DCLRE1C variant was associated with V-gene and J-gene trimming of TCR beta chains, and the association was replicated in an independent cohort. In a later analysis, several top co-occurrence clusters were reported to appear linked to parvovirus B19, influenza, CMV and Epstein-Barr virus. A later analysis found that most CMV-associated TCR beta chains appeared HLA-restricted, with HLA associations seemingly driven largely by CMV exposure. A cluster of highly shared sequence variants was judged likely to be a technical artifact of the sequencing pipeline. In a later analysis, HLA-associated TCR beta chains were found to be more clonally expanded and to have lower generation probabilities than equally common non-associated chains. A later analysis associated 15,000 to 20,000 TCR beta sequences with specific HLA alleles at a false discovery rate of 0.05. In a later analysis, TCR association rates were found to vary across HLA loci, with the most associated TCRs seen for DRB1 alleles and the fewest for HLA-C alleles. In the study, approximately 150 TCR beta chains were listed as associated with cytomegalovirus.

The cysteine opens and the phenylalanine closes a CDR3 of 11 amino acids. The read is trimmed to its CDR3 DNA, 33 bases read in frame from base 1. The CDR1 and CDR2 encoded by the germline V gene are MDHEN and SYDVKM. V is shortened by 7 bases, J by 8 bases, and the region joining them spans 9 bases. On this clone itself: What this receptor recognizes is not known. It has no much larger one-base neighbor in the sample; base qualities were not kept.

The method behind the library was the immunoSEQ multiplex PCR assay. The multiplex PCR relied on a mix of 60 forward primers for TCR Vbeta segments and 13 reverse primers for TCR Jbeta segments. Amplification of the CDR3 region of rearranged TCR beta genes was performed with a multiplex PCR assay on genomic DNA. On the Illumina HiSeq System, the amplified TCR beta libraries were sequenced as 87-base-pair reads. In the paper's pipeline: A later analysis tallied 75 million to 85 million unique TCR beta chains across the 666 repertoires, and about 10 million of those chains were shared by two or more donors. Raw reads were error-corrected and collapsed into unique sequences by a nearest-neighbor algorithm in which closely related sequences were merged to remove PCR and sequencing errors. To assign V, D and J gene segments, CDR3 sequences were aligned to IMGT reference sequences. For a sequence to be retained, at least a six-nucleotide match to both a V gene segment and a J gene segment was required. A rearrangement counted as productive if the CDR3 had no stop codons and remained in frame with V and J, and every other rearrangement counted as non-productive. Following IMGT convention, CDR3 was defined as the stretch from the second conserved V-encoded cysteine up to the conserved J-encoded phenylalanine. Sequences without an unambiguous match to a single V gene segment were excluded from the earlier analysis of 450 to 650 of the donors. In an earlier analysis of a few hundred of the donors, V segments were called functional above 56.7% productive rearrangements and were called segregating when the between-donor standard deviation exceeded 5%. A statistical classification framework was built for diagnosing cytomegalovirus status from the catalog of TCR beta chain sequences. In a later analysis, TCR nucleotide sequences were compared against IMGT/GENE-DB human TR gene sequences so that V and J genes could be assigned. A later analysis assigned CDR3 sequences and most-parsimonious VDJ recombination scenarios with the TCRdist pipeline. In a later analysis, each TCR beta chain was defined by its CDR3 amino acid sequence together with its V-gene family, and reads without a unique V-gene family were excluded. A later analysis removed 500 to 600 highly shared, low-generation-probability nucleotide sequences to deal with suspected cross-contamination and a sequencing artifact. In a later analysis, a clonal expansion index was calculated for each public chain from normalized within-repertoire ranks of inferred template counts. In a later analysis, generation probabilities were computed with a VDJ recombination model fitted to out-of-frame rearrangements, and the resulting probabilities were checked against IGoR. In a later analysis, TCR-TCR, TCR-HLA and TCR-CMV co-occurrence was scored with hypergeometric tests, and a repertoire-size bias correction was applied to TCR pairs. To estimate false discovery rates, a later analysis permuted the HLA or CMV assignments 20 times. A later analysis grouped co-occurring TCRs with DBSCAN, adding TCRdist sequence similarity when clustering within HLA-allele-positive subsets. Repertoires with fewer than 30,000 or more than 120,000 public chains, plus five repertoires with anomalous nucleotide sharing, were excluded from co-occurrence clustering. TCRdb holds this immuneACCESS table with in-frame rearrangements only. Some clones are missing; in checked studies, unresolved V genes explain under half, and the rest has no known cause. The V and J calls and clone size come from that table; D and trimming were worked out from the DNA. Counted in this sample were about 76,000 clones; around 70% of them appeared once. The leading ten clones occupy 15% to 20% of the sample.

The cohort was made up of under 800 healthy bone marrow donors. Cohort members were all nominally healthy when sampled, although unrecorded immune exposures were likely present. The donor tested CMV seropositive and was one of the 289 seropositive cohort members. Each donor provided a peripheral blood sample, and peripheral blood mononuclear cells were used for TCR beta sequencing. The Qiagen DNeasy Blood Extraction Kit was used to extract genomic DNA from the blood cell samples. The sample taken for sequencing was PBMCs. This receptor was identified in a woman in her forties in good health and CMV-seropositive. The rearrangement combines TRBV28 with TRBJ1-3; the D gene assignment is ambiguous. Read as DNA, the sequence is TGTGCCAGCACCACAGTGGACACCATATATTTT. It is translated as CASTTVDTIYF.